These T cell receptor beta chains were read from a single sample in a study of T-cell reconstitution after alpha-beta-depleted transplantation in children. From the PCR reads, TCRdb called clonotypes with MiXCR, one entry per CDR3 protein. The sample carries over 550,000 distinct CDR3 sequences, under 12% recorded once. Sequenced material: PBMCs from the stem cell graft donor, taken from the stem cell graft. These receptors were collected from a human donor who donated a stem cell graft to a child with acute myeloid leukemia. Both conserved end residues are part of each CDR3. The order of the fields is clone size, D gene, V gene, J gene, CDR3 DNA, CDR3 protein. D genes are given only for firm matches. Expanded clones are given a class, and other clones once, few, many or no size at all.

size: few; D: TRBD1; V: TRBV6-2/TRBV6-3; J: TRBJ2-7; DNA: TGTGCCAGCAGACCCCACCGGGACAGTACCTACGAGCAGTACTTC; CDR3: CASRPHRDSTYEQYF
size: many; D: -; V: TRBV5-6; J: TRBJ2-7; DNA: TGTGCCAGCAGCTTCGTGATCGTCAAAGTGCCCCACGAGCAGTACTTC; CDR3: CASSFVIVKVPHEQYF
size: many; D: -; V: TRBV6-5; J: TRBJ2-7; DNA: TGTGCCAGCAGTTACTTCGACAGTTACGAGCAGTACTTC; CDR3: CASSYFDSYEQYF
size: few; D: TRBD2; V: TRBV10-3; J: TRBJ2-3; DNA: TGTGCCATCCTGGATGCGGGAGGGAAGGGCACAGATACGCAGTATTTT; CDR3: CAILDAGGKGTDTQYF
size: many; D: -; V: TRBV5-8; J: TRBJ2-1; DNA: TGTGCCAGCAGCGTGGGACTCCTAGGTTACAATGAGCAGTTCTTC; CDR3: CASSVGLLGYNEQFF
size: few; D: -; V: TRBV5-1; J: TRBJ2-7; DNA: TGCGCCAGCAGCAACAGAGGCTCCTACGAGCAGTACTTC; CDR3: CASSNRGSYEQYF
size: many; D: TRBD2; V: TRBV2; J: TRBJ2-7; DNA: TGTGCCAGCAGTGAAAATCGGGAGGCCTTGAAAACCTACGAGCAGTACTTC; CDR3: CASSENREALKTYEQYF
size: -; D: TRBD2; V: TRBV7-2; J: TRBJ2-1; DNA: TGTGCCAGCAGTGCCCAAGCGGGGTACAATGAGCAGTTCTTC; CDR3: CASSAQAGYNEQFF
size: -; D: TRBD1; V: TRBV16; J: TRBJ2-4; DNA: TGTGCCAGCAGCCATACAGGGGACAAAAACATTCAGTACTTC; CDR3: CASSHTGDKNIQYF
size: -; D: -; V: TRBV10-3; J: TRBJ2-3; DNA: TGTGCCATCAGTGAGTCTGGTACCACAGATACGCAGTATTTT; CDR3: CAISESGTTDTQYF
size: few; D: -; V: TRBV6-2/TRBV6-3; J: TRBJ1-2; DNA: TGTGCCAGCAGCCCTAACAACCCATATTTGACAGGCGGCTACACCTTC; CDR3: CASSPNNPYLTGGYTF
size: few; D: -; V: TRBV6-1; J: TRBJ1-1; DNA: TGTGCCAGCAGTACGAACAGAGGGGGGACTGAAGCTTTCTTT; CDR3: CASSTNRGGTEAFF
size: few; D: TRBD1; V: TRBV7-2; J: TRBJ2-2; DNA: TGTGCCAGCAGCCCCTGGACAGGGGGCGCAACCGGGGAGCTGTTTTTT; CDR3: CASSPWTGGATGELFF
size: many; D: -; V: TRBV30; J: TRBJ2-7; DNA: TGTGCCTGGCGTGGACTCACGAGCTCCTACGAGCAGTACTTC; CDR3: CAWRGLTSSYEQYF
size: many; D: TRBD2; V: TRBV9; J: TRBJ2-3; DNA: TGTGCCAGCAGCCCCGGGGGGGCTAGCGGGAGAGGTACGCAGTATTTT; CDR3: CASSPGGASGRGTQYF
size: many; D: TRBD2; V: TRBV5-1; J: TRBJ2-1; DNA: TGCGCCAGCAGCTTGGAGACTAGCGGGAGTTGGGGTGAGCAGTTCTTC; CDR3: CASSLETSGSWGEQFF
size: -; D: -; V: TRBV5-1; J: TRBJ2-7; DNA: TGCGCCAGCAGCTTGGAGGGACCCTACTACGAGCAGTACTTC; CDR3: CASSLEGPYYEQYF